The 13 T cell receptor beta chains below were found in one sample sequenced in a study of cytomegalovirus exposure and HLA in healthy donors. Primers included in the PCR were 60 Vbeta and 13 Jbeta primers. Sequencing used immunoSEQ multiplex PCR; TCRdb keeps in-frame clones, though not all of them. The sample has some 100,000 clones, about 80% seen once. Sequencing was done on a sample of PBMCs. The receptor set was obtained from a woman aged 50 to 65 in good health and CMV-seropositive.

The CDR3 spells CASSVPLPTYEQYF. CDR3 bases: TGTGCCAGCAGTGTCCCCCTCCCTACCTACGAGCAGTACTTC. The chain combines TRBV6-4 with TRBJ2-7; the D is unclear. V lost 4 bases and J lost 2, with 12 bases in between. The length of the CDR3 is 14 residues. Germline V lookup: CDR1 MRHNA, CDR2 SNTAGT.

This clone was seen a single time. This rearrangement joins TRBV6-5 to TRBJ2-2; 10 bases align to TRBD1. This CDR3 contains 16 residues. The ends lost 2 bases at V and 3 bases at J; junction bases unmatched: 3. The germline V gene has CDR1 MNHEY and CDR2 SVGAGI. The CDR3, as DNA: TGTGCCAGCAGTTACGGGACAGGGGCGGACACCGGGGAGCTGTTTTTT. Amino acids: CASSYGTGADTGELFF.

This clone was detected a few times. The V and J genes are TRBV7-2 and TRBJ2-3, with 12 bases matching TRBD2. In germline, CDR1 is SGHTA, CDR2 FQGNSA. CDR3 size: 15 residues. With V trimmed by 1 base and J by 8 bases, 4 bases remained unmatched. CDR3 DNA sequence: TGTGCCAGCAGCTTAGGGGCTAGCGGGGGGGGTACGCAGTATTTT. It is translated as CASSLGASGGGTQYF.

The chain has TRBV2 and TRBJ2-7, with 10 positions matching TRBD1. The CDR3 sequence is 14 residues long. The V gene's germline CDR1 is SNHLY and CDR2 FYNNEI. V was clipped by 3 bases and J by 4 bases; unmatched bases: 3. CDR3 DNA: TGTGCCAGCAGTGACCGACAGGGGGCTTACGAGCAGTACTTC. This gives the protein CASSDRQGAYEQYF.

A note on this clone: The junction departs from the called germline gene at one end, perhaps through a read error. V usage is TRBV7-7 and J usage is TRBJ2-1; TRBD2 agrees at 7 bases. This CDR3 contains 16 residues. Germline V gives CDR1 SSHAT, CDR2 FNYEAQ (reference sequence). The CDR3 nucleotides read TGTGCTAGCAGCTTAGTCGGGGGGAGCTCCTACAATGAGCAGTTCTTC. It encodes CASSLVGGSSYNEQFF.

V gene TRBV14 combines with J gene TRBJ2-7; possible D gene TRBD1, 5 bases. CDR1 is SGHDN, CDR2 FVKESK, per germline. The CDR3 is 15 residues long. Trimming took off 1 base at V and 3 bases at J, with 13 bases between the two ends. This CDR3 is CASSQAGSKDYEQYF. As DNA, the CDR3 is TGTGCCAGCAGCCAAGCAGGGTCGAAGGACTACGAGCAGTACTTC.

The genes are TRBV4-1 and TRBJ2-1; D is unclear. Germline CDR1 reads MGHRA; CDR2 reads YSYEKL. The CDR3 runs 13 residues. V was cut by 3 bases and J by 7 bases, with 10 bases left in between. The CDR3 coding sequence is TGCGCCAGCAGCCACTTGGCGGCTAATGAGCAGTTCTTC. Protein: CASSHLAANEQFF.

The CDR3 protein is CASRRGHQGQNYGYTF. The CDR3 coding sequence is TGTGCCAGTAGGAGAGGACACCAAGGGCAGAACTATGGCTACACCTTC. V gene TRBV19 combines with J gene TRBJ1-2, with a tentative D call TRBD1 (5 bases). The CDR3 length is 16 residues. CDR1 is LNHDA, CDR2 SQIVND, per germline (reference sequence). Deletions cut 6 bases from V and 2 bases from J, with 19 bases between.

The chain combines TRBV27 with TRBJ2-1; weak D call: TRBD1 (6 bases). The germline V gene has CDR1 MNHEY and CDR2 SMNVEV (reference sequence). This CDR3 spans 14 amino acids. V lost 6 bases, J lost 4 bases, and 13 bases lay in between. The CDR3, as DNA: TGTGCCAGCAGCTTAGAGCAGGGGTACAATGAGCAGTTCTTC. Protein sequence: CASSLEQGYNEQFF.

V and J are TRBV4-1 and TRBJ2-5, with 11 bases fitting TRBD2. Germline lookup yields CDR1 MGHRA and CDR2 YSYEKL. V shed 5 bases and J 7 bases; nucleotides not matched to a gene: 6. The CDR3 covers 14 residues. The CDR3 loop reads CASSSLAGGGTQYF. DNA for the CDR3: TGCGCCAGCAGCAGCCTAGCGGGGGGCGGGACCCAGTACTTC.

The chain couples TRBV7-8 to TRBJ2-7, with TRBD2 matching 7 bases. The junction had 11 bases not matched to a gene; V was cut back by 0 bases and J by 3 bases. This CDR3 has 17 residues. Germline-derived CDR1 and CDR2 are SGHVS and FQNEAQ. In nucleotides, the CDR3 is TGTGCCAGCAGCTTAGCGGGGAGGGGAGCAGGAAACTACGAGCAGTACTTC. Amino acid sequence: CASSLAGRGAGNYEQYF.

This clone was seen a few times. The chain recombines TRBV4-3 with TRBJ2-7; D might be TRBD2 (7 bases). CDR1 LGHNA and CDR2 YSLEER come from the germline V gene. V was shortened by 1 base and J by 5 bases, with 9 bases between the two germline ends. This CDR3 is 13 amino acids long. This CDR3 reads CASSQAGGHEQYF. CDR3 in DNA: TGCGCCAGCAGCCAAGCGGGGGGCCACGAGCAGTACTTC.

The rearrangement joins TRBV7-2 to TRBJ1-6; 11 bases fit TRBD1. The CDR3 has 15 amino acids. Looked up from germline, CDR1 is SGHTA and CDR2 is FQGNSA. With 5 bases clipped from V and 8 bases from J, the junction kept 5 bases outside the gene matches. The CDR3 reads CASSPRGQGDSPLHF. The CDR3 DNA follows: TGTGCCAGCAGCCCAAGGGGACAGGGGGATTCACCCCTCCACTTT.